The sequence of this T cell receptor (beta chain) was determined in a study of T cell repertoires in cytomegalovirus infection. Study details: CMV infection together with matching HLA type was indicated by public TCR beta signatures. Study-level points and caveats: Dominating the ex vivo response were HLA-C-restricted CMV-specific TCR beta clonotypes. Cumulated frequencies of public TCR beta families served to identify carriers of CMV plus the relevant HLA.

TCRdb analysed the reads with MiXCR anew, one entry per CDR3 protein. The sample holds 55,000 to 70,000 distinct CDR3 sequences; roughly 32% are singletons and the top ten take about 74%. V lost 0 bases to trimming and J lost 10 bases, with 10 bases between them. This CDR3 is built from 14 residues. The V gene's germline CDR1 is MNHEY and CDR2 SVGAGI. Of note for this clonotype: Its antigen is not known.

The TCR comes from a human donor in good health (CMV status not recorded). Some clones in this sample may be carry-over from other donors' samples. The chain has TRBV6-5 and TRBJ1-6; D call uncertain. The material sequenced was PBMCs, sequenced either directly or after in vitro stimulation (not recorded which). The CDR3 DNA reads as TGTGCCAGCAGTTACTCGATCTTACGGTCACCCCTCCACTTT. This sequence encodes CASSYSILRSPLHF.